The 22 T cell receptor beta chains given below trace back to one sample, sequenced in a study of blood T cell repertoires in COVID-19. Measured with immunoSEQ multiplex PCR; TCRdb has only the in-frame clones, and not every one. Here the sample spans roughly 110,000 clones, 84% being singletons. Sequenced input: peripheral blood. The receptors derive from a woman aged 55-70 years with acute or convalescent COVID-19.

The gene calls are TRBV19 and TRBJ2-1; D gene uncertain. V lost 4 bases to trimming and J lost 0 bases, with 7 bases between them. Germline V lookup: CDR1 LNHDA, CDR2 SQIVND (reference sequence). This CDR3 spans 14 amino acids. The CDR3: CASSTGSSYNEQFF. CDR3 bases: TGTGCCAGTAGTACAGGAAGCTCCTACAATGAGCAGTTCTTC. The full variable domain, its missing parts supplied by reference TRBV19 and TRBJ2-1, is DGGITQSPKYLFRKEGQNVTLSCEQNLNHDAMYWYRQDPGQGLRLIYYSQIVNDFQKGDIAEGYSVSREKKESFPLTVTSAQKNPTAFYLCASSTGSSYNEQFFGPGTRLTVL.

This clone was recorded only once. V usage is TRBV27 and J usage is TRBJ2-3; TRBD2 matches at 16 bases. After removal of 6 bases from V and 5 bases from J, the junction contained 14 bases not matched to a gene. The CDR3 length is 19 residues. Germline CDR1 and CDR2: MNHEY and SMNVEV (reference sequence). The CDR3 DNA reads as TGTGCCAGCAGGCCCGTCCCGGGACTAGCGGGAGGGCCAAGAGATACGCAGTATTTT. Translating gives CASRPVPGLAGGPRDTQYF.

The genes are TRBV3-1 (or the pseudogene TRBV3-2) and TRBJ2-7; D is uncertain. The CDR3 covers 15 residues. Trimming took 1 base from V and 2 from J, leaving 12 bases between them. The germline CDR1 and CDR2 sequences are LGHDT and YNNKEL (reference sequence). The CDR3 spells CASSQGQVRTYEQYF. Here the CDR3 DNA reads TGTGCCAGCAGCCAAGGGCAGGTTAGGACCTACGAGCAGTACTTC.

The rearrangement links TRBV14 to TRBJ1-6; 7 positions agree with TRBD1. Trimming took 1 base from V and 9 from J; bases not matched to a gene: 12. Germline V gives CDR1 SGHDN, CDR2 FVKESK. The CDR3 totals 17 residues. CDR3 region: CASSQGLLQQGRSPLHF. The CDR3 DNA reads TGTGCCAGCAGCCAAGGCCTCCTACAACAGGGGCGTTCACCCCTCCACTTT. The complete variable domain, with remaining parts taken from reference TRBV14 and TRBJ1-6, reads EAGVTQFPSHSVIEKGQTVTLRCDPISGHDNLYWYRRVMGKEIKFLLHFVKESKQDESGMPNNRFLAERTGGTYSTLKVQPAELEDSGVYFCASSQGLLQQGRSPLHFGNGTRLTVT.

The V and J genes are TRBV6-5 and TRBJ1-1; TRBD1 agrees at 7 bases. CDR1 is MNHEY and CDR2 is SVGAGI in the germline V gene. The ends lost 6 bases at V and 0 bases at J; junction bases unmatched: 4. The CDR3 is 14 residues long. The CDR3 nucleotides read TGTGCCAGCAGACCGGGACAGTTGAACACTGAAGCTTTCTTT. This encodes CASRPGQLNTEAFF.

This chain uses TRBV3-1 (or the pseudogene TRBV3-2) with TRBJ2-3; 10 nucleotides agree with TRBD2. Germline V gene lookup returns CDR1 LGHDT and CDR2 YNNKEL (reference sequence). Trimming at V came to 4 bases and at J to 5 bases, leaving 9 bases not matched to a gene. The CDR3 runs to 16 residues. The CDR3 region has the DNA TGTGCCAGCAGCCCTCTAGCGGGAGCAATTGGAGATACGCAGTATTTT. It yields the protein CASSPLAGAIGDTQYF.

The chain couples TRBV3-1 (or the pseudogene TRBV3-2) to TRBJ1-1; TRBD1 aligns across 8 bases. The germline gives CDR1 LGHDT, CDR2 YNNKEL (reference sequence). The V segment lost 0 bases and the J segment 7 bases; nucleotides outside the gene matches: 13. This CDR3 is 17 amino acids long. This CDR3 is CASSQDISTGGRNEAFF. DNA for the CDR3: TGTGCCAGCAGCCAAGATATAAGCACAGGGGGAAGGAATGAAGCTTTCTTT.

J is TRBJ1-5 and V is TRBV29-1; D is unclear. CDR1 is SQVTM and CDR2 is ANQGSEA in the germline V gene. V lost 7 bases and J 3 bases, leaving 16 bases between the germline ends. The CDR3 totals 14 residues. The CDR3 reads CSASPGGDNQPQHF. CDR3 nucleotide sequence: TGCAGCGCCTCACCGGGTGGAGACAATCAGCCCCAGCATTTT.

Only a few counts were recorded for this clone. This specimen includes other DNA sequences encoding the same CDR3. This chain connects TRBV18 to TRBJ1-1; tentatively, D is TRBD1 (5 bases). Germline V lookup: CDR1 KGHSH, CDR2 LQKENI. The length of the CDR3 is 13 residues. V was clipped by 3 bases and J by 1 base, with 6 bases between them. The CDR3 region has the DNA TGTGCCAGCTCACCGCAGGGGAACACTGAAGCTTTCTTT. Its protein is CASSPQGNTEAFF.

The V gene is TRBV6-5, the J gene TRBJ1-2; TRBD1 matches 9 bases. The CDR3 consists of 14 residues. The J segment lost 6 bases and the V segment lost 6 bases, leaving 8 bases of the junction unmatched. Germline V gives CDR1 MNHEY, CDR2 SVGAGI. This chain's CDR3 is CASSRGQGMDGYTF. The CDR3 bases are TGTGCCAGCAGCCGCGGACAGGGGATGGATGGCTACACCTTC.

The gene calls are TRBV5-1 and TRBJ1-6; TRBD1 aligns across 9 bases. V was clipped by 5 bases and J by 10 bases; unmatched bases: 7. CDR3 length equals 14 residues. Per the germline V gene, CDR1 is SGHRS and CDR2 is YFSETQ. This CDR3 reads CASRMTGGLSPLHF. The CDR3 DNA is TGCGCCAGCAGGATGACAGGGGGTTTATCACCCCTCCACTTT.

In nucleotides, the CDR3 is TGTGCCAGCAGCCGGGGGAGCGATTCACCCCTCCACTTT. Translated: CASSRGSDSPLHF. This chain joins TRBV7-3 and TRBJ1-6, with a tentative D call TRBD1 (5 bases). CDR3 length: 13 amino acids. Germline assignment: CDR1 SGHTA and CDR2 FQGTGA. Trimming removed 5 bases at V and 8 bases at J, with 10 bases between.

The genes are TRBV12-3 or TRBV12-4 and TRBJ1-2, with 7 bases fitting TRBD1. V gave up 6 bases and J gave up 7 bases; unmatched junction bases: 5. The CDR3 sequence is 12 residues long. Here the CDR3 reads CASRNRGTGYTF. CDR3 nucleotides: TGTGCCAGCAGGAACAGGGGAACTGGCTACACCTTC.

This clone was recorded once. The chain carries TRBV13 and TRBJ1-6, with D perhaps matching TRBD1 (5 bases). Trimming removed 1 base from V and 3 bases from J, with 7 bases in between. Germline V gene data show CDR1 as PRHDT and CDR2 as FYEKMQ (reference sequence). The CDR3 is 15 amino acids. As DNA, the CDR3 is TGTGCCAGCAGCTTAGACACAGGCTATAATTCACCCCTCCACTTT. It codes for CASSLDTGYNSPLHF. Based on the CDR3 plus reference TRBV13 and TRBJ1-6, the full variable domain is AAGVIQSPRHLIKEKRETATLKCYPIPRHDTVYWYQQGPGQDPQFLISFYEKMQSDKGSIPDRFSAQQFSDYHSELNMSSLELGDSALYFCASSLDTGYNSPLHFGNGTRLTVT.

A single count supports this clone. The chain carries TRBV12-3 or TRBV12-4 and TRBJ2-1; the D gene is possibly TRBD1 (7 bases). This CDR3 contains 13 residues. V was trimmed by 3 bases and J by 6 bases, leaving 9 bases between them. The CDR3 DNA reads TGTGCCAGCAGTTTGGAGGGGGCCAATGAGCAGTTCTTC. It encodes CASSLEGANEQFF.

The chain employs TRBV11-3 and TRBJ2-1; D is possibly TRBD2 (7 bases). The germline V and J ends were trimmed by 3 bases and 9 bases, with 15 bases remaining between them. The CDR3 sequence is 14 residues long. The germline gives CDR1 SGHNT, CDR2 YENEEA. CDR3: CASSFDAGAGEQFF. The DNA of the CDR3 is TGTGCCAGCAGCTTCGATGCGGGGGCCGGTGAGCAGTTCTTC.

The V and J genes are TRBV18 and TRBJ2-7, with 7 bases identical to TRBD1. CDR1 and CDR2 from the germline V gene are KGHSH and LQKENI. The CDR3 length is 16 residues. After removal of 3 bases from V and 3 bases from J, the junction contained 11 bases not matched to a gene. The CDR3, as DNA: TGTGCCAGCTCACCGCGCCGGGACAGCGGATACTACGAGCAGTACTTC. Residues: CASSPRRDSGYYEQYF.

The chain is built from TRBV18 and TRBJ2-7; D not certain. The CDR3 is 13 amino acids. V lost 6 bases and J 4 bases, leaving 13 bases between the germline ends. CDR1 and CDR2 from the germline V gene are KGHSH and LQKENI. The CDR3 DNA reads TGTGCCAGCTCCCGAGAACAGCTGTACGAGCAGTACTTC. Amino acid sequence: CASSREQLYEQYF.

This rearrangement joins TRBV29-1 to TRBJ2-3; 8 nucleotides align to TRBD1. The CDR3 is 14 amino acids. Germline loops: CDR1 SQVTM, CDR2 ANQGSEA. The trim removed 3 bases at V and 3 bases at J, leaving 5 bases unmatched. The CDR3 sequence is CSVETGVGTDTQYF. The CDR3 region has the DNA TGCAGCGTTGAGACAGGGGTAGGGACAGATACGCAGTATTTT.

This clone was detected a few times. This chain uses TRBV27 with TRBJ1-5; D is ambiguous. Germline V lookup: CDR1 MNHEY, CDR2 SMNVEV (reference sequence). This CDR3 has 13 residues. Deletions cut 2 bases from V and 6 bases from J, with 8 bases between. This CDR3 is CASSLTWSQPQHF. DNA of the CDR3: TGTGCCAGCAGTTTAACGTGGAGTCAGCCCCAGCATTTT.

The genes are TRBV4-1 and TRBJ2-7; tentatively, D is TRBD2 (7 bases). The germline V gene encodes CDR1 MGHRA and CDR2 YSYEKL. Trimming stripped 0 bases from V and 4 bases from J, with 16 bases between. The CDR3 consists of 16 residues. The CDR3 sequence: CASSQDLWGGPYEQYF. CDR3 DNA sequence: TGCGCCAGCAGCCAAGACTTGTGGGGGGGGCCGTACGAGCAGTACTTC.

The chain combines TRBV6-4 with TRBJ2-1; a possible D gene is TRBD2 (6 bases). The CDR3 spans 17 residues. The V and J ends lost 0 bases and 6 bases respectively, with 18 bases between them. CDR1 MRHNA and CDR2 SNTAGT come from the germline V gene. The CDR3 nucleotides are TGTGCCAGCAGTGACTCCGACCTAGCGAGCCAACGCAATGAGCAGTTCTTC. The encoded protein is CASSDSDLASQRNEQFF.